Listed below are T cell receptor beta chains from one sample, sequenced in a study of T cell responses to AZD1222 COVID-19 vaccine. The data were produced by immunoSEQ multiplex PCR, yet TCRdb's version contains in-frame clones alone and is incomplete. The sample holds 100,000 to 120,000 clones; 88% are singletons and the top ten take roughly 2.5%. This specimen was peripheral blood, taken on day 0 of AZD1222 vaccination. All receptors derive from an adult in good health. Each CDR3 is given with its conserved first and last residue. The order of the fields is clone size, CDR3 length, V gene, D gene, J gene, CDR3 DNA, CDR3 protein. The D gene is left open where the match is weak. Size values are once, few and many counts, or a class for expanded clones, and some rows have none.

>few|15|TRBV13|TRBD1|TRBJ2-3
TGTGCCAGCAGCTTCCGACAGGGGGGCACAGATACGCAGTATTTT
CASSFRQGGTDTQYF
>few|14|TRBV10-3|NA|TRBJ1-2
TGTGCCATCCTCCCTAGCAGTTCTAACTATGGCTACACCTTC
CAILPSSSNYGYTF
>once|12|TRBV6-1|NA|TRBJ1-2
TGTGCCAGCAGTGAAACCCCCTATGGCTACACCTTC
CASSETPYGYTF
>NA|13|TRBV5-8|TRBD1|TRBJ1-6
TGTGCCAGTCCCGGGACAGTCAATTCACCCCTCCACTTT
CASPGTVNSPLHF
>NA|13|TRBV2|NA|TRBJ1-2
TGTGCCAGCCGACTCTGGGACATTTATGGCTACACCTTC
CASRLWDIYGYTF
>NA|14|TRBV28|TRBD1|TRBJ1-3
TGTGCCAGCAGTCGACAGGGGTTAGGAAACACCATATATTTT
CASSRQGLGNTIYF
>NA|12|TRBV12-3/TRBV12-4|NA|TRBJ1-6
TGTGCCAGCAGTTTAGGGGGTTCACCCCTCCACTTT
CASSLGGSPLHF
>once|12|TRBV28|NA|TRBJ1-5
TGTGCCAGCAGTCCACTTAATCAGCCCCAGCATTTT
CASSPLNQPQHF
>NA|14|TRBV18|TRBD1|TRBJ1-2
TGTGCCAGCTCACCCGGGACAGGGGGCTATGGCTACACCTTC
CASSPGTGGYGYTF
>NA|16|TRBV6-2/TRBV6-3|TRBD2|TRBJ2-1
TGTGCCAGCAGTTACTCGCTAGCGGGAGGCTGGAATGAGCAGTTCTTC
CASSYSLAGGWNEQFF
>NA|16|TRBV28|TRBD1|TRBJ1-1
TGTGCCAGCAGTTCCTTCGACCGGGACAGGGATGATGAAGCTTTCTTT
CASSSFDRDRDDEAFF
>once|14|TRBV5-1|TRBD2|TRBJ2-1
TGCGCCAGCAGCTTAGGCGGGAGCTACAATGAGCAGTTCTTC
CASSLGGSYNEQFF
>NA|11|TRBV5-1|NA|TRBJ2-5
TGCGCCAGCAGCGAAGGAGAGACCCAGTACTTC
CASSEGETQYF
>NA|14|TRBV5-6|NA|TRBJ2-3
TGTGCCAGCAGATCGGTGAGGGGCACAGATACGCAGTATTTT
CASRSVRGTDTQYF
>NA|15|TRBV18|TRBD1|TRBJ2-2
TGTGCCAGCTCATCGGGACAGGGGATTGCCGGGGAGCTGTTTTTT
CASSSGQGIAGELFF
>medium-sized|13|TRBV7-3|TRBD2|TRBJ2-7
TGTGCCAGCAGCCCCGCCGGGGGGGGCGAGCAGTACTTC
CASSPAGGGEQYF
>once|13|TRBV25-1|TRBD2|TRBJ2-1
TGTGCCAGCAGTGAATATAACGGGGGGGAGCAGTTCTTC
CASSEYNGGEQFF
>once|12|TRBV12-3/TRBV12-4|NA|TRBJ2-1
TGTGCCAGCAGTTTAACGGATCCTACCCCCTTCTTC
CASSLTDPTPFF
>NA|15|TRBV7-2|NA|TRBJ2-7
TGTGCCAGCAGCTTATTCGAGGGAACCTCCTACGAGCAGTACTTC
CASSLFEGTSYEQYF
>NA|15|TRBV9|TRBD1|TRBJ1-1
TGTGCCAGCAGCGTAGGTGTTGGACAGGGCACTGAAGCTTTCTTT
CASSVGVGQGTEAFF
>NA|13|TRBV18|NA|TRBJ1-2
TGTGCCAGCTCACCTAGGAAGTATAATGGCTACACCTTC
CASSPRKYNGYTF
>NA|14|TRBV3-1/TRBV3-2|NA|TRBJ1-3
TGTGCCAGCAGCGCCCGGGACGGACGAAACACCATATATTTT
CASSARDGRNTIYF
>few|15|TRBV4-1|NA|TRBJ2-2
TGCGCCAGCAGCCGAACAGGAGATGGGTCCGGGGAGCTGTTTTTT
CASSRTGDGSGELFF
>few|15|TRBV5-1|NA|TRBJ1-2
TGCGCCAGCAGCCCAGCTGGGGGGCGCAGCTATGGCTACACCTTC
CASSPAGGRSYGYTF
>NA|18|TRBV6-2/TRBV6-3|TRBD1|TRBJ1-3
TGTGCCAGCAGTTACTCGACTTGGGACAGGGTGGCACGAGACACCATATATTTT
CASSYSTWDRVARDTIYF
>NA|13|TRBV11-3|TRBD1|TRBJ1-1
TGTGCCAGCAGCCGACAGGGGAGCACTGAAGCTTTCTTT
CASSRQGSTEAFF
>NA|15|TRBV7-2|TRBD2|TRBJ2-7
TGTGCCAGCAGCTTATCACTCGGGAGGGGTGACGAGCAGTACTTC
CASSLSLGRGDEQYF
>NA|16|TRBV28|TRBD1|TRBJ1-6
TGTGCCAGCAGCCCTTACCGGGACAGAGATAATTCACCCCTCCACTTT
CASSPYRDRDNSPLHF
>NA|14|TRBV24-1|NA|TRBJ2-2
TGTGCCACCAGTGTAACAGGGAACACCGGGGAGCTGTTTTTT
CATSVTGNTGELFF
>many|14|TRBV5-1|TRBD1|TRBJ2-1
TGCGCCAGCAGCCGGGACAGGGGCCACAATGAGCAGTTCTTC
CASSRDRGHNEQFF
>NA|13|TRBV14|NA|TRBJ1-1
TGTGCCAGCAGCCATCGGGATTACACTGAAGCTTTCTTT
CASSHRDYTEAFF
>NA|12|TRBV2|NA|TRBJ2-3
TGTGCCAGCAGTGAATACGCAGATACGCAGTATTTT
CASSEYADTQYF
>NA|16|TRBV18|NA|TRBJ1-6
TGTGCCAGCTCACCACTAAGCAGGGGAACCAATTCACCCCTCCACTTT
CASSPLSRGTNSPLHF
>NA|11|TRBV5-6|NA|TRBJ2-5
TGTGCCAGCTGCCACCCCGAGACCCAGTACTTC
CASCHPETQYF
>NA|15|TRBV9|NA|TRBJ1-6
TGTGCCAGTAGCACCCGTGGGGTGGGAGGTTCACCCCTCCACTTT
CASSTRGVGGSPLHF
>NA|14|TRBV5-8|NA|TRBJ1-1
TGTGCCAGCAGGAGGGGTCCGGGGAACACTGAAGCTTTCTTT
CASRRGPGNTEAFF
>NA|16|TRBV4-2|NA|TRBJ1-1
TGTGCCAGCAGCCAAGGATTACGGGGGACGGCCACTGAAGCTTTCTTT
CASSQGLRGTATEAFF
>NA|15|TRBV11-2|NA|TRBJ1-2
TGTGCCAGCAGCCCCCCCACAGCGAGAGGCGACGGCTACACCTTC
CASSPPTARGDGYTF
>NA|15|TRBV4-1|NA|TRBJ1-4
TGCGCCAGCAGCCAAGTATGGCAGGGTGATGAAAAACTGTTTTTT
CASSQVWQGDEKLFF
>NA|14|TRBV3-1/TRBV3-2|NA|TRBJ1-2
TGTGCCAGCAGCCAAGATTTCGGGGGTAGAGGCTACACCTTC
CASSQDFGGRGYTF